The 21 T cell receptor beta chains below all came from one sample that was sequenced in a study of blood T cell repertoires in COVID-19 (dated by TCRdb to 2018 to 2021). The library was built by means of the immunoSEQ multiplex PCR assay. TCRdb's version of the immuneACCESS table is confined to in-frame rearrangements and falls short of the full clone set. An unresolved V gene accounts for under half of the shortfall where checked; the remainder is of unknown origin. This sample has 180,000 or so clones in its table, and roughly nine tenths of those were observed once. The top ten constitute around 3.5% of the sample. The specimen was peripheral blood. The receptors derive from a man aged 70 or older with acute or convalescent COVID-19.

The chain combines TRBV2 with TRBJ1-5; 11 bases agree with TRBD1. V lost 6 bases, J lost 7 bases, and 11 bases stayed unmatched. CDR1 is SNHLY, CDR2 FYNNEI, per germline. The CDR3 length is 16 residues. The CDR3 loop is CASRAPGTGGRQPQHF. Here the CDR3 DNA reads TGTGCCAGCAGAGCCCCCGGGACAGGGGGGCGCCAGCCCCAGCATTTT.

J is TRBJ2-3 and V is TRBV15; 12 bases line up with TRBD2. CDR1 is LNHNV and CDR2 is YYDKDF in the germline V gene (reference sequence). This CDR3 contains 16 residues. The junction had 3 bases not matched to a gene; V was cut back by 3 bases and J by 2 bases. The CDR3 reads CATSSGLAGITDTQYF. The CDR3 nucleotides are TGTGCCACCAGCAGTGGACTAGCGGGGATCACAGATACGCAGTATTTT.

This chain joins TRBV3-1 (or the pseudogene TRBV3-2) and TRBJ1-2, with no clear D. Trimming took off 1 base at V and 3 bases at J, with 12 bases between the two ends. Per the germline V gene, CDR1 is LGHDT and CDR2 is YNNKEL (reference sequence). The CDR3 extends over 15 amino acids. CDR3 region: CASSQVGWFYYGYTF. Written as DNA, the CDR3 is TGTGCCAGCAGCCAAGTCGGGTGGTTCTACTATGGCTACACCTTC.

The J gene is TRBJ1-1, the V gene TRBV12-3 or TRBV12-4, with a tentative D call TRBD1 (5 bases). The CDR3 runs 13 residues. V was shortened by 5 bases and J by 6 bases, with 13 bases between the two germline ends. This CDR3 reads CASSIPGRAEAFF. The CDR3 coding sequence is TGTGCCAGCAGTATCCCAGGGAGGGCTGAAGCTTTCTTT.

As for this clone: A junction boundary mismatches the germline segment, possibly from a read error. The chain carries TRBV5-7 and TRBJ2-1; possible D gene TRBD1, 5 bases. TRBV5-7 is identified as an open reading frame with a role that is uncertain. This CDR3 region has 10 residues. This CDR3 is CASSFWTSIF. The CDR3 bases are TGTGCCAGCAGCTTTTGGACATCAATCTTC.

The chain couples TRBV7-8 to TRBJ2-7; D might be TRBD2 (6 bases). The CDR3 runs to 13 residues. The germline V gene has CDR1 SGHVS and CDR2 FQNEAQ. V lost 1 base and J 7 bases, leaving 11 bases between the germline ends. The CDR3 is CASSLGTGGEQYF. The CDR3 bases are TGTGCCAGCAGCTTAGGTACAGGAGGGGAGCAGTACTTC. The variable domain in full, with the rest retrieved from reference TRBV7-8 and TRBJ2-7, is GAGVSQSPRYKVAKRGQDVALRCDPISGHVSLFWYQQALGQGPEFLTYFQNEAQLDKSGLPSDRFFAERPEGSVSTLKIQRTQQEDSAVYLCASSLGTGGEQYFGPGTRLTVT.

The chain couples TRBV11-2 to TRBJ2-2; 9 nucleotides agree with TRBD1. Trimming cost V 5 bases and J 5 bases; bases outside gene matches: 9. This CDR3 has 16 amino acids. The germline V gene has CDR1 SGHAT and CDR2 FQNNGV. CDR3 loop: CASSRQDRGGTGELFF. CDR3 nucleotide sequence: TGTGCCAGCAGCCGTCAGGACAGGGGAGGGACCGGGGAGCTGTTTTTT.

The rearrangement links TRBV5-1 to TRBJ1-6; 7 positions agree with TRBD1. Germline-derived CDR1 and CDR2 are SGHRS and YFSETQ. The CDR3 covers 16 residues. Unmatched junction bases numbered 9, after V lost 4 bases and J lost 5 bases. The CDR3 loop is CASSLRGGGDNSPLHF. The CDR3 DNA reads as TGCGCCAGCAGCCTCCGAGGGGGCGGAGATAATTCACCCCTCCACTTT.

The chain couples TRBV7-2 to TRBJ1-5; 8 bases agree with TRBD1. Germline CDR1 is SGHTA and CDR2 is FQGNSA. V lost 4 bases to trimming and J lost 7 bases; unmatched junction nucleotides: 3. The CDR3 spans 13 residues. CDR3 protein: CASSSGGFQPQHF. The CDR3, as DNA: TGTGCCAGCAGCTCAGGGGGCTTCCAGCCCCAGCATTTT. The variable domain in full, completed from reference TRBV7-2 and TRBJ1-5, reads GAGVSQSPSNKVTEKGKDVELRCDPISGHTALYWYRQSLGQGLEFLIYFQGNSAPDKSGLPSDRFSAERTGGSVSTLTIQRTQQEDSAVYLCASSSGGFQPQHFGDGTRLSIL.

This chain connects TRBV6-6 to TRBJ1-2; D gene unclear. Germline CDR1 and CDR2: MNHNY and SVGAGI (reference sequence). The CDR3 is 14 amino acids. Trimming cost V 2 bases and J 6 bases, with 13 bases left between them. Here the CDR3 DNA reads TGTGCCAGCAGTTACCTACGGGTTATAGATGGCTACACCTTC. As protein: CASSYLRVIDGYTF.

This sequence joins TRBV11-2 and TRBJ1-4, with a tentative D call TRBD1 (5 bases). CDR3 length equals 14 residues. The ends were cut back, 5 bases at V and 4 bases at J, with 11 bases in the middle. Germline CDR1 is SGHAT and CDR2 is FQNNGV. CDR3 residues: CASSPRQNNEKLFF. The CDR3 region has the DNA TGTGCCAGCAGCCCCCGACAGAATAATGAAAAACTGTTTTTT.

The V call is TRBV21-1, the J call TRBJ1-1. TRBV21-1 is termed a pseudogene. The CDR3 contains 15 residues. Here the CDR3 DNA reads TGTGCCAGCAGCTCTACGGGGAGACCCAACACTGAAGCTTTCTTT. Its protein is CASSSTGRPNTEAFF.

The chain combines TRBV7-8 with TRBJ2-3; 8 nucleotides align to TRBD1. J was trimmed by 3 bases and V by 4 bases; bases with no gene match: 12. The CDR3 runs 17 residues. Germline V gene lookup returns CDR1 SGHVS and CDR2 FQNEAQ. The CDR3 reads CASSSDQGAYRTDTQYF. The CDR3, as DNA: TGTGCCAGCAGCTCAGACCAGGGGGCTTACCGGACAGATACGCAGTATTTT.

DNA of the CDR3: TGTGCCAGCAGCCCCTGGACCGGGCGAGGGTCCTACGAGCAGTACTTC. Its protein is CASSPWTGRGSYEQYF. This chain joins TRBV7-2 and TRBJ2-7, with a weak D call TRBD2 (5 bases). CDR3 length: 16 amino acids. The ends were cut back, 5 bases at V and 1 base at J, with 18 bases in the middle. Germline values: CDR1 SGHTA, CDR2 FQGNSA.

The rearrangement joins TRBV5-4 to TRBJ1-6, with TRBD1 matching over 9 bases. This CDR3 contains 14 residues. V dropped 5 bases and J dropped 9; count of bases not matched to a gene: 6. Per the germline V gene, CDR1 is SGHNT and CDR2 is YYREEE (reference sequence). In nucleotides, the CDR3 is TGTGCCAGCAGAATACAGGGGGCGGCTTCACCCCTCCACTTT. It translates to CASRIQGAASPLHF.

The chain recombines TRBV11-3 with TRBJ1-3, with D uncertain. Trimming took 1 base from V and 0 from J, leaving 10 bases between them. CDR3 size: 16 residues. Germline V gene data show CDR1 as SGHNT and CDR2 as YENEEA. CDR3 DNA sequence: TGTGCCAGCAGCTTAGGTCCGCCGGGCTCTGGAAACACCATATATTTT. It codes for CASSLGPPGSGNTIYF.

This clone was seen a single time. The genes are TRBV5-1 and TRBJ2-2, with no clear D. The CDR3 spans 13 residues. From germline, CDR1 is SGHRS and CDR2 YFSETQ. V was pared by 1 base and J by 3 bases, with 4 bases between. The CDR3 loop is CASSLQDTGELFF. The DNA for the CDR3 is TGCGCCAGCAGCTTGCAGGACACCGGGGAGCTGTTTTTT.

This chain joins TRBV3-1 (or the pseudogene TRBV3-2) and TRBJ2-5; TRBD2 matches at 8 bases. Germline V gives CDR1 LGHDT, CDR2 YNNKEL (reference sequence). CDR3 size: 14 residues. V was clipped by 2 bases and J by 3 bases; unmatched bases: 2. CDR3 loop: CASSQRGGKETQYF. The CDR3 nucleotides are TGTGCCAGCAGCCAACGCGGGGGGAAAGAGACCCAGTACTTC.

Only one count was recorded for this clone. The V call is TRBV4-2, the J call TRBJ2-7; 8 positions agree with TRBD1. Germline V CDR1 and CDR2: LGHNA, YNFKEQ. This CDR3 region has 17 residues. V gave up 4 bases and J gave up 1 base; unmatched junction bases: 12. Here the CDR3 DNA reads TGTGCCAGCAGCCGACCCTCCGGGACAGGCAATTCCTACGAGCAGTACTTC. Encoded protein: CASSRPSGTGNSYEQYF.

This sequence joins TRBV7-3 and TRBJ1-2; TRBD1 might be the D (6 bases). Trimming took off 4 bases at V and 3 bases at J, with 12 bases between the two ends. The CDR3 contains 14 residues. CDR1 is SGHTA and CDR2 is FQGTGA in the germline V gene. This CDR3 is CASSSGVEDYGYTF. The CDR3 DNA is TGTGCCAGCAGCTCAGGGGTAGAGGACTATGGCTACACCTTC.

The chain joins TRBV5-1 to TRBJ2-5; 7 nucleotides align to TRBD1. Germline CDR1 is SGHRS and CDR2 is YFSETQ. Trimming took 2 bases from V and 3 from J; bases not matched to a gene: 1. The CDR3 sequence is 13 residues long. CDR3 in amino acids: CASSFGTEETQYF. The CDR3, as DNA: TGCGCCAGCAGCTTCGGGACAGAAGAGACCCAGTACTTC.